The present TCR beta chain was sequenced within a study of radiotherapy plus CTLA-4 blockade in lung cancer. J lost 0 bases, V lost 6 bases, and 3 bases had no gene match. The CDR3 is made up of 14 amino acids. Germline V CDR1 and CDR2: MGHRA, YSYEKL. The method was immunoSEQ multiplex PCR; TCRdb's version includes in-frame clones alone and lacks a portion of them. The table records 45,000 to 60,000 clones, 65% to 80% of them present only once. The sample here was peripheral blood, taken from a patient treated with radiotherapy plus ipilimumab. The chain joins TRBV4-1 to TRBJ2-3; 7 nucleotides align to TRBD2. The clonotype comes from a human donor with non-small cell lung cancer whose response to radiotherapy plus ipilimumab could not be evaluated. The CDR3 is CASSERGSTDTQYF. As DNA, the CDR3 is TGCGCCAGCAGTGAGCGGGGAAGCACAGATACGCAGTATTTT.